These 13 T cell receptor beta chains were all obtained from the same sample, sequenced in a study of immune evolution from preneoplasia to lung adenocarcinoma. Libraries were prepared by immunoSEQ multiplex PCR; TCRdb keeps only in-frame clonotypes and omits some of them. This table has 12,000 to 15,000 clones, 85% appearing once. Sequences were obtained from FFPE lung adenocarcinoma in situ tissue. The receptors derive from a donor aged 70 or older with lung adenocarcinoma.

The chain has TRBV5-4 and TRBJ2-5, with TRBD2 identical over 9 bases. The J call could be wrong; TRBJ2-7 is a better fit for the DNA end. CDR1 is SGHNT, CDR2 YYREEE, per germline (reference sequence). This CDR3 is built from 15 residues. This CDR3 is CASSTIAGEDDEQYF. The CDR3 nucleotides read TGTGCCAGCAGCACCATAGCGGGAGAAGACGACGAGCAGTACTTC.

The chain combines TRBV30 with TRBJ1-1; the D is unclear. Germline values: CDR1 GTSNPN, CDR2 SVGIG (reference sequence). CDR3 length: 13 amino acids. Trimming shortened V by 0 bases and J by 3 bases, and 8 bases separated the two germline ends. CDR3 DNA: TGTGCCTGGAGTGTGGTAACGGACACTGAAGCTTTCTTT. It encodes CAWSVVTDTEAFF.

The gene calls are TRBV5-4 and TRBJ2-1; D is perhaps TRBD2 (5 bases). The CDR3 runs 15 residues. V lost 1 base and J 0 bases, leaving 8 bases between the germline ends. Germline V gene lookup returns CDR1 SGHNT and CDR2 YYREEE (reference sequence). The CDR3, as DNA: TGTGCCAGCAGCTTGACCAGCGGCTCCTACAATGAGCAGTTCTTC. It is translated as CASSLTSGSYNEQFF.

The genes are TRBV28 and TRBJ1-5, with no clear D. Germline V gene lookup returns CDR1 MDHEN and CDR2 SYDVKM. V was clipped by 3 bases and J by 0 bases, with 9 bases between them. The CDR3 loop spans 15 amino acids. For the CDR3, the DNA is TGTGCCAGCAGTTTGTTTTCAGATAGCAATCAGCCCCAGCATTTT. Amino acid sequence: CASSLFSDSNQPQHF.

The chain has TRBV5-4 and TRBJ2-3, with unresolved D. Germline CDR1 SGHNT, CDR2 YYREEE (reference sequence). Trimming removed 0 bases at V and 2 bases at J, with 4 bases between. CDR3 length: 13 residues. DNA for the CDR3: TGTGCCAGCAGCTTGGAGGACACAGATACGCAGTATTTT. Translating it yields CASSLEDTDTQYF.

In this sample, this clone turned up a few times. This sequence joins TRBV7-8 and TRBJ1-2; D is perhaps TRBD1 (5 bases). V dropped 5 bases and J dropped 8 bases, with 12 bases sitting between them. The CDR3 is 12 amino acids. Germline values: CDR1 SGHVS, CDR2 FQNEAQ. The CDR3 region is CASSTGPGGYTF. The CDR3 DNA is TGTGCCAGCAGCACAGGACCTGGCGGCTACACCTTC.

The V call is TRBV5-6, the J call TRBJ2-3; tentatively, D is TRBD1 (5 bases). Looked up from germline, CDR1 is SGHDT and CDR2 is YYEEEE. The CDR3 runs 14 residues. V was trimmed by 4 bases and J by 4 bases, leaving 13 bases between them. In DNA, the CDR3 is TGTGCCAGCAGCCTACTGGACAACCCAGATACGCAGTATTTT. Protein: CASSLLDNPDTQYF.

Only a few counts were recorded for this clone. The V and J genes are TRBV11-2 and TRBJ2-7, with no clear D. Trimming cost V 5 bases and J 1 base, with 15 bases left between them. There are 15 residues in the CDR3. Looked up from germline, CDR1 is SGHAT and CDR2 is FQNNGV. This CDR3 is CASSASVGLSYEQYF. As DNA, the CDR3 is TGTGCCAGCAGCGCAAGTGTAGGGTTATCCTACGAGCAGTACTTC. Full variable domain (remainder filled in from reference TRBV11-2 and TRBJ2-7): EAGVAQSPRYKIIEKRQSVAFWCNPISGHATLYWYQQILGQGPKLLIQFQNNGVVDDSQLPKDRFSAERLKGVDSTLKIQPAKLEDSAVYLCASSASVGLSYEQYFGPGTRLTVT.

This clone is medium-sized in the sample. This chain's CDR3 is CASKPGGVETQYF. In DNA form, the CDR3 reads TGTGCCAGCAAACCAGGGGGTGTGGAGACCCAGTACTTC. V gene TRBV2 combines with J gene TRBJ2-5, with 7 bases aligning to TRBD1. V shed 7 bases and J 5 bases; nucleotides not matched to a gene: 7. The CDR3 totals 13 residues. From germline, CDR1 is SNHLY and CDR2 FYNNEI.

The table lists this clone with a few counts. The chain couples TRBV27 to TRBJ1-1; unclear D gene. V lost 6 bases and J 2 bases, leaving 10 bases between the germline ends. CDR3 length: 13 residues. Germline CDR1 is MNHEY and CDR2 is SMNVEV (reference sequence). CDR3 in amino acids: CASRWASNTEAFF. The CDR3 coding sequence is TGTGCCAGCAGATGGGCCAGTAACACTGAAGCTTTCTTT.

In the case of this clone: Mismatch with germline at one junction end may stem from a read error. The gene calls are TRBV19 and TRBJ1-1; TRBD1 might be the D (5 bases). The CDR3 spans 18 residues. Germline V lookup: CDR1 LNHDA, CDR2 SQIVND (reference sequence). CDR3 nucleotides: TGTGCCAATAGTATACGGGGTGTGGGACCCCACTTTAACACTGAAGCTTTCTTT. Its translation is CANSIRGVGPHFNTEAFF.

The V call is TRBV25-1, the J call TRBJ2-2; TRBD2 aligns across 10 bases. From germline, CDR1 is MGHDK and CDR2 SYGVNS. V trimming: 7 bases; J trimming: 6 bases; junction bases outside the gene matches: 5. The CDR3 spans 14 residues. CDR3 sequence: CASTKREGPGELFF. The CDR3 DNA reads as TGTGCCAGCACTAAGCGGGAGGGCCCCGGGGAGCTGTTTTTT.

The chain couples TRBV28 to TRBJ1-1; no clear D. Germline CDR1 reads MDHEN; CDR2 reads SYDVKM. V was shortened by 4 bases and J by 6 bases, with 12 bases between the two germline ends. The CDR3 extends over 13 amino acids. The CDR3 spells CASSSGPRPEAFF. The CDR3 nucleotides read TGTGCCAGCAGTTCAGGACCTCGTCCTGAAGCTTTCTTT.